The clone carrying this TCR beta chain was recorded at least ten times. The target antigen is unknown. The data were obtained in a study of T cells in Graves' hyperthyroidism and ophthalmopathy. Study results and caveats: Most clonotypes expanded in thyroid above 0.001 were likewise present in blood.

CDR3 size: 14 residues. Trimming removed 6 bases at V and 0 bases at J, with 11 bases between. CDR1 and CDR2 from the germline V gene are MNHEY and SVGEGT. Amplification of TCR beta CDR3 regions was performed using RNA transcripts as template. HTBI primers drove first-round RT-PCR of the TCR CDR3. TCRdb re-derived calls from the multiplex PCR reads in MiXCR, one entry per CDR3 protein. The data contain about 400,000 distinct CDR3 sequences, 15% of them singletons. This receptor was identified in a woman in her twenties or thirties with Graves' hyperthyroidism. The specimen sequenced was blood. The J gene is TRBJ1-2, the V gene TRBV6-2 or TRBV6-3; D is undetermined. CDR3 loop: CASRVIGTNYGYTF. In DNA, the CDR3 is TGTGCCAGCAGGGTAATTGGGACTAACTATGGCTACACCTTC.